This T cell receptor (beta chain) is from a study of memory CD8 T cells in hepatitis C reinfection. Study details: After reinfection, a couple of primary-infection resolvers became chronically infected. Reinfection meant HCV RNA positivity after two negatives ≥60 days apart.

Study conclusions and caveats: Only four to six donors prevented definitive conclusions about public clonotypes.

CDR3 size: 14 residues. V was pared by 5 bases and J by 12 bases, with 14 bases of the junction left unmatched. Germline-derived CDR1 and CDR2 are ENHRY and SYGVKD. This clone has just one count. Its specificity is unknown. Repertoires were generated with immunoSEQ multiplex PCR, while TCRdb's copy carries only in-frame clones and drops some. This table holds 40,000 to 60,000 clones, under 90% found once. Indicated time point: pre-reinfection, 55 to 20 weeks before reinfection detection. Sorted cells were sequenced directly ex vivo without any in vitro expansion. The sample taken for sequencing was naive CD8+ T cells sorted from blood. This TCR derives from a man younger than 30 with hepatitis C virus infection. This chain uses TRBV10-3 with TRBJ2-7; 9 nucleotides agree with TRBD2. CDR3 amino acids: CAISPASGNFPGYF. DNA of the CDR3: TGTGCCATCAGTCCCGCTAGCGGGAACTTCCCGGGGTACTTC.